Sequencing of this T cell receptor beta chain was carried out in a study of cytomegalovirus exposure and HLA in healthy donors. Study-wide findings and caveats: The study recorded 150 to 200 TCR beta chains that were cytomegalovirus-associated. CMV antigen specificity was confirmed in vitro for a few CMV-associated chains.

Points on this clone: Its target is not known.

TCRdb keeps only in-frame clones here, not all; method: immunoSEQ multiplex PCR. Of some 220,000 clones listed, 90% to 95% were seen once; the top ten hold about 0.95%. Source material: PBMCs. This TCR was sampled from a woman aged 18-29 years in good health and CMV-seronegative.

The CDR3 loop is CASSLGARGYTF. CDR3 nucleotides: TGTGCCAGCAGCTTGGGGGCGCGTGGCTACACCTTC. This chain uses TRBV5-4 with TRBJ1-2; D is undetermined. V gave up 0 bases and J gave up 7 bases, with 7 bases separating them. The CDR3 totals 12 residues. Germline CDR1 SGHNT, CDR2 YYREEE (reference sequence).